These 29 T cell receptor beta chains originate from one sample sequenced in a study of cytomegalovirus exposure and HLA in healthy donors. Amplification used 60 Vbeta primers and 13 Jbeta primers. The repertoire was sequenced with immunoSEQ multiplex PCR; TCRdb's copy has only in-frame clones and lacks some. The table shows almost 95,000 clones, with less than 70% occurring only once. Sequenced material: PBMCs. These receptors originate from a man between 45 and 60 years old in good health and CMV-seronegative.

DNA for the CDR3: TGCGCCAGCAGCTCGGGACAGGGGCTGGATACGCAGTATTTT. The encoded protein is CASSSGQGLDTQYF. The gene calls are TRBV5-1 and TRBJ2-3, with 10 bases that match TRBD1. CDR1 SGHRS and CDR2 YFSETQ come from the germline V gene. The V and J ends lost 3 bases and 6 bases, in that order; junction bases with no gene match: 4. This CDR3 is built from 14 residues.

The V gene is TRBV6-5, the J gene TRBJ1-2, with 8 positions matching TRBD1. The CDR3 runs to 14 residues. Trimming at V came to 6 bases and at J to 0 bases, leaving 3 bases not matched to a gene. Germline V gene lookup returns CDR1 MNHEY and CDR2 SVGAGI. The CDR3 sequence: CASRAQGANYGYTF. The CDR3 region has the DNA TGTGCCAGCAGGGCACAGGGGGCTAACTATGGCTACACCTTC.

V gene TRBV4-3 combines with J gene TRBJ1-2, with 8 bases that match TRBD1. The CDR3 length is 15 residues. The V gene's germline CDR1 is LGHNA and CDR2 YSLEER. V shed 4 bases, J shed 3 bases, and the junction held 7 bases outside the gene matches. The CDR3 region has the DNA TGCGCCAGCAGCCGTTCCTACAGGGGGGACTATGGCTACACCTTC. It codes for CASSRSYRGDYGYTF.

As to this clone: The sample carries other DNA sequences with the same CDR3. The genes are TRBV2 and TRBJ2-5; no clear D gene. The CDR3 loop spans 11 amino acids. V was cut by 2 bases and J by 5 bases, with 3 bases left in between. The germline CDR1 and CDR2 sequences are SNHLY and FYNNEI. The CDR3: CASSERETQYF. The CDR3 region has the DNA TGTGCCAGCAGTGAACGTGAGACCCAGTACTTC.

This chain joins TRBV5-1 and TRBJ2-3; 10 positions match TRBD2. The CDR3 consists of 15 residues. After removal of 4 bases from V and 0 bases from J, the junction contained 2 bases not matched to a gene. The germline V gene has CDR1 SGHRS and CDR2 YFSETQ. CDR3 sequence: CASSILAGSTDTQYF. In DNA, the CDR3 is TGCGCCAGCAGCATACTAGCGGGGAGCACAGATACGCAGTATTTT.

The CDR3 loop reads CASSRSQGAHIQYF. The CDR3 bases are TGTGCCAGCAGCCGGTCCCAGGGGGCACACATTCAGTACTTC. V gene TRBV2 combines with J gene TRBJ2-4, with 8 positions matching TRBD1. The CDR3 covers 14 residues. Germline V gene data show CDR1 as SNHLY and CDR2 as FYNNEI. The junction had 9 bases not matched to a gene; V was cut back by 6 bases and J by 8 bases. The variable domain in full, completed from reference TRBV2 and TRBJ2-4, reads EPEVTQTPSHQVTQMGQEVILRCVPISNHLYFYWYRQILGQKVEFLVSFYNNEISEKSEIFDDQFSVERPDGSNFTLKIRSTKLEDSAMYFCASSRSQGAHIQYFGAGTRLSVL.

A few counts support this clone. The chain links TRBV5-1 to TRBJ2-3, with 13 nucleotides matching TRBD2. The CDR3 length is 17 residues. The V and J ends lost 3 bases and 0 bases, in that order; junction bases with no gene match: 4. CDR1 is SGHRS and CDR2 is YFSETQ in the germline V gene. CDR3 nucleotides: TGCGCCAGCAGCTCCGGACTAGCGGGGGCGAGCACAGATACGCAGTATTTT. Translated, it gives CASSSGLAGASTDTQYF.

The chain joins TRBV14 to TRBJ2-5; D not resolved. Germline CDR1 SGHDN, CDR2 FVKESK. V lost 0 bases and J 5 bases, leaving 10 bases between the germline ends. The CDR3 spans 14 residues. The CDR3 coding sequence is TGTGCCAGCAGCCAAGAGTCTAACCTGGAGACCCAGTACTTC. Its protein product is CASSQESNLETQYF.

This chain joins TRBV19 and TRBJ1-5; 9 bases align to TRBD1. This CDR3 has 16 amino acids. Germline loops: CDR1 LNHDA, CDR2 SQIVND (reference sequence). With V trimmed by 6 bases and J by 6 bases, 12 bases remained unmatched. CDR3 sequence: CASSHVDRGVGQPQHF. DNA of the CDR3: TGTGCCAGTAGCCACGTGGACAGGGGAGTCGGTCAGCCCCAGCATTTT.

The sample holds a few counts of this clone. The rearrangement uses TRBV29-1 and TRBJ1-4, with TRBD1 as a possible D gene (5 bases). V was clipped by 7 bases and J by 12 bases, with 21 bases between them. This CDR3 region has 13 residues. CDR1 SQVTM and CDR2 ANQGSEA come from the germline V gene. The CDR3 region is CSAYRDFSLELFF. CDR3 DNA sequence: TGCAGCGCATACCGGGACTTTTCCTTGGAACTGTTTTTT.

The rearrangement links TRBV5-1 to TRBJ2-7, with 7 bases fitting TRBD1. CDR1 is SGHRS, CDR2 YFSETQ, per germline. J was trimmed by 7 bases and V by 4 bases; bases with no gene match: 14. The CDR3 spans 15 residues. The CDR3 here is CASSPLGQRTHEQYF. As DNA, the CDR3 is TGCGCCAGCAGCCCCCTGGGACAGCGAACGCATGAGCAGTACTTC.

This clone was counted at least ten times. V and J are TRBV7-9 and TRBJ1-3; 9 nucleotides match TRBD1. Looked up from germline, CDR1 is SEHNR and CDR2 is FQNEAQ (reference sequence). Trimming cost V 6 bases and J 4 bases; bases outside gene matches: 13. The CDR3 runs 17 residues. CDR3 residues: CASSSGQGFGSGNTIYF. The CDR3 region has the DNA TGTGCCAGCAGTTCGGGACAGGGTTTCGGGTCGGGAAACACCATATATTTT.

The chain links TRBV7-2 to TRBJ1-4; D is unclear. Trimming cost V 5 bases and J 7 bases, with 17 bases left between them. The CDR3 extends over 15 amino acids. Looked up from germline, CDR1 is SGHTA and CDR2 is FQGNSA. CDR3 DNA: TGTGCCAGCAGCCTCGCCGCGGTGCCGAGTGAAAAACTGTTTTTT. This encodes CASSLAAVPSEKLFF.

This chain links TRBV6-6 with TRBJ1-2, with 12 bases fitting TRBD1. The CDR3 runs 15 residues. With V trimmed by 4 bases and J by 7 bases, 7 bases remained unmatched. CDR1 and CDR2 (germline): MNHNY, SVGAGI (reference sequence). DNA for the CDR3: TGTGCCAGCAGTTGGCCGGGACAGGGGGCATTTGGCTACACCTTC. Its translation is CASSWPGQGAFGYTF.

The sample holds a few counts of this clone. The chain recombines TRBV7-3 with TRBJ1-1, with a possible D match to TRBD1 (6 bases). The CDR3 covers 14 residues. The germline V and J ends were trimmed by 5 bases and 4 bases, with 14 bases remaining between them. Germline lookup yields CDR1 SGHTA and CDR2 FQGTGA. The chain's CDR3 is CASSLRAGATEAFF. CDR3 nucleotide sequence: TGTGCCAGCAGCCTGAGGGCAGGGGCCACTGAAGCTTTCTTT. The full variable domain, its missing parts supplied by reference TRBV7-3 and TRBJ1-1, is GAGVSQTPSNKVTEKGKYVELRCDPISGHTALYWYRQSLGQGPEFLIYFQGTGAADDSGLPNDRFFAVRPEGSVSTLKIQRTERGDSAVYLCASSLRAGATEAFFGQGTRLTVV.

This sequence joins TRBV19 and TRBJ2-7; unclear D gene. The CDR3 extends over 14 amino acids. Trimming stripped 7 bases from V and 0 bases from J, with 13 bases between. Germline loops: CDR1 LNHDA, CDR2 SQIVND (reference sequence). The CDR3 is CASKAESRSYEQYF. The CDR3 region has the DNA TGTGCCAGTAAGGCGGAGTCCCGCTCCTACGAGCAGTACTTC.

The V call is TRBV7-6, the J call TRBJ2-5, with a weak D call TRBD2 (6 bases). Germline lookup yields CDR1 SGHVS and CDR2 FNYEAQ. The CDR3 runs to 15 residues. Deletions cut 3 bases from V and 4 bases from J, with 15 bases between. The CDR3 sequence is CASSLAGQDVETQYF. The CDR3 nucleotides are TGTGCCAGCAGCTTGGCGGGGCAAGATGTAGAGACCCAGTACTTC. The variable domain in full, with the rest retrieved from reference TRBV7-6 and TRBJ2-5, is GAGVSQSPRYKVTKRGQDVALRCDPISGHVSLYWYRQALGQGPEFLTYFNYEAQQDKSGLPNDRFSAERPEGSISTLTIQRTEQRDSAMYRCASSLAGQDVETQYFGPGTRLLVL.

This clone was counted only a few times. The rearrangement uses TRBV2 and TRBJ2-1; a possible D gene is TRBD1 (6 bases). Trimming took off 5 bases at V and 6 bases at J, with 8 bases between the two ends. The CDR3 consists of 12 residues. Per germline, CDR1 SNHLY and CDR2 FYNNEI. This CDR3 is CASSQTGNEQFF. CDR3 DNA sequence: TGTGCCAGCAGTCAGACAGGCAATGAGCAGTTCTTC.

This chain joins TRBV10-3 and TRBJ2-7; 8 nucleotides match TRBD1. Trimming removed 6 bases from V and 2 bases from J; junction bases left unmatched: 9. The CDR3 totals 15 residues. Germline loops: CDR1 ENHRY, CDR2 SYGVKD. The CDR3 reads CAIRSDRGAPYEQYF. The CDR3 nucleotides read TGTGCCATCAGAAGTGACAGGGGCGCCCCCTACGAGCAGTACTTC.

This clone was detected only once. V gene TRBV5-1 combines with J gene TRBJ2-1; D perhaps matches TRBD1 (6 bases). The CDR3 extends over 14 amino acids. Germline V gene data show CDR1 as SGHRS and CDR2 as YFSETQ. V lost 2 bases to trimming and J lost 3 bases, with 9 bases between them. CDR3 nucleotides: TGCGCCAGCAGCTTCGGACAGAGCTACAATGAGCAGTTCTTC. Its translation is CASSFGQSYNEQFF.

This chain uses TRBV6-5 with TRBJ1-2; D uncertain. The CDR3 has 13 residues. V was trimmed by 8 bases and J by 1 base, leaving 11 bases between them. The germline V gene encodes CDR1 MNHEY and CDR2 SVGAGI. In DNA form, the CDR3 reads TGTGCCAGCGCCCCTCGGGTTAACTATGGCTACACCTTC. Translating it yields CASAPRVNYGYTF.

There are a few counts of this clone. This chain links TRBV9 with TRBJ2-7; weak D call: TRBD2 (6 bases). The CDR3 has 15 amino acids. CDR1 SGDLS and CDR2 YYNGEE come from the germline V gene. V shed 3 bases and J shed 7 bases, with 20 bases lying between them. CDR3 loop: CASSASGTPLGEQYF. The CDR3, as DNA: TGTGCCAGCAGCGCCTCCGGGACTCCCTTGGGGGAGCAGTACTTC.

The J gene is TRBJ2-1, the V gene TRBV7-2; no reliable D call. The V gene lost 5 bases and the J gene lost 4 bases, with 3 bases spanning the gap. The germline CDR1 and CDR2 sequences are SGHTA and FQGNSA. This CDR3 has 11 amino acids. In DNA, the CDR3 is TGTGCCAGCAGCCCGTACAATGAGCAGTTCTTC. Its protein is CASSPYNEQFF.

The chain couples TRBV10-3 to TRBJ2-5; TRBD1 might be the D (5 bases). This CDR3 is built from 15 residues. Germline V gene lookup returns CDR1 ENHRY and CDR2 SYGVKD. Trimming removed 2 bases from V and 5 bases from J, with 15 bases in between. The CDR3 loop reads CAISERARAGETQYF. The CDR3 DNA is TGTGCCATCAGTGAGAGAGCCAGGGCAGGGGAGACCCAGTACTTC.

V and J are TRBV6-5 and TRBJ2-3, with TRBD1 matching over 8 bases. V dropped 2 bases and J dropped 5; count of bases not matched to a gene: 6. Germline V gene lookup returns CDR1 MNHEY and CDR2 SVGAGI. This CDR3 is 15 amino acids long. This chain's CDR3 is CASSYQGAQEDTQYF. The CDR3 bases are TGTGCCAGCAGTTACCAGGGGGCGCAAGAAGATACGCAGTATTTT.

This chain links TRBV2 with TRBJ1-1; possible D gene TRBD1, 5 bases. The CDR3 has 16 residues. V shed 2 bases and J shed 0 bases, with 13 bases lying between them. Per germline, CDR1 SNHLY and CDR2 FYNNEI. This CDR3 is CASSERGQALNTEAFF. CDR3 DNA: TGTGCCAGCAGTGAAAGGGGTCAGGCCCTGAACACTGAAGCTTTCTTT.

This clone was seen a single time. The chain carries TRBV12-5 and TRBJ1-2, with TRBD1 as a possible D gene (6 bases). This CDR3 has 17 amino acids. Germline V CDR1 and CDR2: LGHNT, FRNRAP. Trimming pared 0 bases from V and 1 base from J, leaving 15 bases between. The CDR3 loop reads CASGLVLGASLNYGYTF. CDR3 DNA: TGTGCTAGTGGTTTGGTATTGGGGGCTTCCCTTAACTATGGCTACACCTTC.

The chain combines TRBV6-5 with TRBJ2-1; the D is unclear. The V and J ends lost 4 bases and 0 bases respectively, with 10 bases between them. Germline CDR1 reads MNHEY; CDR2 reads SVGAGI. This CDR3 is built from 15 residues. The CDR3 loop is CASSFVSSSYNEQFF. The CDR3 DNA sequence: TGTGCCAGCAGTTTTGTCTCGAGCTCCTACAATGAGCAGTTCTTC.

The rearrangement uses TRBV7-2 and TRBJ2-1; possible D gene TRBD1, 6 bases. V dropped 4 bases and J dropped 7 bases, with 14 bases sitting between them. CDR1 is SGHTA, CDR2 FQGNSA, per germline. The CDR3 loop spans 14 amino acids. CDR3 in amino acids: CASSSRITGNEQFF. In nucleotides, the CDR3 is TGTGCCAGCAGCTCAAGAATAACAGGGAATGAGCAGTTCTTC.